A selection of T cell receptor beta chains follows, all from one sample in a study of cytomegalovirus exposure and HLA in healthy donors. Using immunoSEQ multiplex PCR, the repertoire was profiled, and TCRdb retains in-frame clones only, with some absent. The sample carries under 150,000 clones, over 65% recorded once. Sample: PBMCs. These receptors originate from a woman in her twenties or thirties in good health and CMV-seropositive. Each CDR3 is given with its conserved first and last residue. The order of the fields is J gene, V gene, D gene, clone size, CDR3 DNA, CDR3 protein. D genes are given only for firm matches. The size entry is marked missing in some rows and otherwise reads once, few, many or a size class.

TRBJ2-7 | TRBV10-1 | . | few | TGCGCCAGCAGTGAAACAGAACCGACCCTCCGTTACGAGCAGTACTTC | CASSETEPTLRYEQYF
TRBJ1-4 | TRBV9 | . | . | TGTGCCAGCAGCGTAGATACAGGGTCGGGTGAAAAACTGTTTTTT | CASSVDTGSGEKLFF
TRBJ1-3 | TRBV14 | . | . | TGTGCCAGCAGCCAAGAAGGGGCTGGAAACACCATATATTTT | CASSQEGAGNTIYF
TRBJ1-2 | TRBV7-9 | TRBD1 | . | TGTGCCAGCAGCCCCCCGGGACAGAACTATGGCTACACCTTC | CASSPPGQNYGYTF
TRBJ1-2 | TRBV5-6 | TRBD1 | once | TGTGCCAGCAGCTTGGACAGGGGGCACTCCCTTAACTATGGCTACACCTTC | CASSLDRGHSLNYGYTF
TRBJ2-3 | TRBV9 | TRBD2 | . | TGTGCCAGCAGCGTAGGGCCCAGCGGGGGTAGCACAGATACGCAGTATTTT | CASSVGPSGGSTDTQYF
TRBJ2-2 | TRBV6-5 | . | few | TGTGCCAGCAGTTACTTTAGGGGCCGCGACACCGGGGAGCTGTTTTTT | CASSYFRGRDTGELFF
TRBJ1-2 | TRBV6-6 | TRBD1 | . | TGTGCCAGCAGTTACCCGGGACAGGGAGACTATGGCTACACCTTC | CASSYPGQGDYGYTF
TRBJ2-7 | TRBV5-1 | . | . | TGCGCCAGCAGCATACAGGACCCCTCCTACGAGCAGTACTTC | CASSIQDPSYEQYF
TRBJ1-4 | TRBV12-1 | . | few | TGTGCCAGCAGCCCGCAGGCACAGTCCACAACTAATGAAAAACTGTTTTTT | CASSPQAQSTTNEKLFF
TRBJ1-6 | TRBV11-2 | TRBD1 | . | TGTGCCAGCAGCTTACAATGGGGACAGGGAGGCAAGTCACCCCTCCACTTT | CASSLQWGQGGKSPLHF
TRBJ1-5 | TRBV5-1 | TRBD1 | . | TGCGCCAGCAGCCCCGGGACAGGGGACCAGCCCCAGCATTTT | CASSPGTGDQPQHF
TRBJ2-1 | TRBV12-2 | . | few | TGTGCAAGTCGCTTAGATAATCTTCATGAGCAGTTCTTC | CASRLDNLHEQFF
TRBJ2-6 | TRBV5-4 | TRBD2 | . | TGTGCCAGCAGCCAAGGTGGGACTAGCGGACTCTCTGGGGCCAACGTCCTGACTTTC | CASSQGGTSGLSGANVLTF
TRBJ1-1 | TRBV7-2 | . | few | TGTGCCAGCAGCTTAAATGCAGGGCTTACCGAAGCTTTCTTT | CASSLNAGLTEAFF
TRBJ2-3 | TRBV28 | TRBD2 | . | TGTGCCAGCAGCCCTAGCGGGGGCCTCGGAGATACGCAGTATTTT | CASSPSGGLGDTQYF
TRBJ1-1 | TRBV7-2 | TRBD1 | few | TGTGCCAGCAGCAAAGGACAGGGGAACACTGAAGCTTTCTTT | CASSKGQGNTEAFF
TRBJ2-1 | TRBV27 | TRBD2 | . | TGTGCCAGCAGTTTCCGGGACTACTACAATGAGCAGTTCTTC | CASSFRDYYNEQFF
TRBJ1-1 | TRBV2 | . | . | TGTGCCAGCAGTGCGGGTTGGCGGGAAGCTTTCTTT | CASSAGWREAFF
TRBJ2-3 | TRBV5-1 | . | few | TGCGCCAGCAGCTCGGTATCCGGGATAAGCACAGATACGCAGTATTTT | CASSSVSGISTDTQYF
TRBJ2-2 | TRBV4-2 | TRBD2 | . | TGTGCCAGCAGCCAAGACCCGGTACTAGCGGGGGGATTGCCAGGCACCGGGGAGCTGTTTTTT | CASSQDPVLAGGLPGTGELFF
TRBJ2-7 | TRBV29-1 | TRBD2 | few | TGCAGCGTGGGGGGGACTAGCGGGACCGCCTACGAGCAGTACTTC | CSVGGTSGTAYEQYF
TRBJ1-2 | TRBV9 | . | few | TGTGCCAGCAGCGCCTCAGGGGATTTGGATGGCTACACCTTC | CASSASGDLDGYTF
TRBJ2-7 | TRBV4-2 | . | few | TGTGCCAGCAGGCAAGGGGGAGGGGGGGGGATATCCTACGAGCAGTACTTC | CASRQGGGGGISYEQYF
TRBJ1-2 | TRBV18 | . | . | TGTGCCAGCTCACCACCCAGGGGTGGCTACACCTTC | CASSPPRGGYTF
TRBJ1-2 | TRBV29-1 | . | . | TGCAGCACTTCGTCGGTGGATGGCTACACCTTC | CSTSSVDGYTF
TRBJ2-1 | TRBV4-1 | TRBD2 | . | TGCGCCAGCAGGGGTATGCGGGGGGGAGAAAATGAGCAGTTCTTC | CASRGMRGGENEQFF
TRBJ2-3 | TRBV27 | TRBD2 | . | TGTGCCAGCAGTTTATCTAGCGGGGGGGCCAAAGATACGCAGTATTTT | CASSLSSGGAKDTQYF
TRBJ2-3 | TRBV6-1 | TRBD2 | . | TGTGCCAGCAGTGATGGGACTAGCGTGCATACGCAGTATTTT | CASSDGTSVHTQYF
TRBJ1-2 | TRBV5-1 | TRBD1 | . | TGCGCCAGCAGCTTGGTTCTAGGGGGCGGGGCAGCTGGCTACACCTTC | CASSLVLGGGAAGYTF
TRBJ1-2 | TRBV19 | . | . | TGTGCCAGTAGTACCCACCTCGGGACATCCTATGGCTACACCTTC | CASSTHLGTSYGYTF
TRBJ1-2 | TRBV10-3 | . | . | TGTGCCATCAGCGAGGACCCAGGGGGCTACACCTTC | CAISEDPGGYTF
TRBJ2-3 | TRBV7-2 | . | . | TGTGCCAGCAGCGGGGGCAACACCGTCACAGATACGCAGTATTTT | CASSGGNTVTDTQYF
TRBJ1-5 | TRBV10-3 | . | . | TGTGCCATCAGTGGGGCGCTCAATCAGCCCCAGCATTTT | CAISGALNQPQHF
TRBJ1-4 | TRBV9 | . | few | TGTGCCAGCAGCGTAGGCAGTAATGTTAATGAAAAACTGTTTTTT | CASSVGSNVNEKLFF
TRBJ2-6 | TRBV5-6 | TRBD1 | . | TGTGCCGGTGGACAGGTCCAGAGCTCTGGGGCCAACGTCCTGACTTTC | CAGGQVQSSGANVLTF
TRBJ1-6 | TRBV28 | . | . | TGTGCCAGCAGACAGCCCTCCTATAATTCACCCCTCCACTTT | CASRQPSYNSPLHF
TRBJ1-2 | TRBV5-4 | TRBD1 | . | TGTGCCAGCAGCCCCTCCCTGGGACAGGGGATGAGTGGCTACACCTTC | CASSPSLGQGMSGYTF
TRBJ1-5 | TRBV7-2 | TRBD1 | once | TGTGCCAGCAGCATCAGGGGGCATCAGCCCCAGCATTTT | CASSIRGHQPQHF
TRBJ1-2 | TRBV4-1 | . | . | TGCGCCAGCAGCCGGCAGGCCGCTAACTATGGCTACACCTTC | CASSRQAANYGYTF